This T cell receptor beta chain originates from a study of blood T cells in healthy people across ages. As for this clonotype: The antigen is not known.

Primed by a sample-barcoded 5' primer and a J-beta primer mix, a second PCR proceeded for roughly 6 to 12 cycles. TCRdb re-called the 5' RACE reads through MiXCR, storing one row per CDR3 protein. Among 1.5 million to 2 million distinct CDR3 sequences, about 39% were seen once, and the ten largest hold under 30%. The CDR3 contains 17 residues. Germline loops: CDR1 SEHNR, CDR2 FQNEAQ (reference sequence). V was shortened by 5 bases and J by 4 bases, with 21 bases between the two germline ends. Overall study findings and caveats: From one million sequenced T cells, diversity estimates were lower bounds.

The chain carries TRBV7-9 and TRBJ2-1; D tentatively reads TRBD1 or TRBD2 (6 bases each). The origin of this receptor is a human donor in good health. Sequenced input: blood. As DNA, the CDR3 is TGTGCCAGCAGCCCCTACGGGGGCGTCAAACTTTACAATGAGCAGTTCTTC. Translation: CASSPYGGVKLYNEQFF. Filled out from reference TRBV7-9 and TRBJ2-1, the complete variable domain reads DTGVSQNPRHKITKRGQNVTFRCDPISEHNRLYWYRQTLGQGPEFLTYFQNEAQLEKSRLLSDRFSAERPKGSFSTLEIQRTEQGDSAMYLCASSPYGGVKLYNEQFFGPGTRLTVL.